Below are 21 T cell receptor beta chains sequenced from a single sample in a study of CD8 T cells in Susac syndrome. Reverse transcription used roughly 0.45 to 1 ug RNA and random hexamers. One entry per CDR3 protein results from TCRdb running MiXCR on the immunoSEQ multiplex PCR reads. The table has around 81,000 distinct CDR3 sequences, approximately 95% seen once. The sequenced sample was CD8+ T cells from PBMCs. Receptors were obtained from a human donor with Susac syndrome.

CDR3 sequence: CASSQDGIPGLTENEQYF. CDR3 in DNA: TGTGCCAGCAGCCAAGACGGGATCCCGGGACTGACCGAAAACGAGCAGTACTTC. The V call is TRBV4-2, the J call TRBJ2-7, with D possibly TRBD2 on 6 matching bases. Germline V CDR1 and CDR2: LGHNA, YNFKEQ. This CDR3 contains 18 residues. The V end was cut by 0 bases, the J end by 5 bases, with 23 bases between.

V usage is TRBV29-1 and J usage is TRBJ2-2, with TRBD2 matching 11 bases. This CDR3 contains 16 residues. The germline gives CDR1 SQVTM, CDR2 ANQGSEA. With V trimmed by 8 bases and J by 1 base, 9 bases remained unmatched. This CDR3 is CSLLAGVDQNTGELFF. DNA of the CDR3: TGCAGCCTACTAGCGGGAGTAGACCAGAACACCGGGGAGCTGTTTTTT.

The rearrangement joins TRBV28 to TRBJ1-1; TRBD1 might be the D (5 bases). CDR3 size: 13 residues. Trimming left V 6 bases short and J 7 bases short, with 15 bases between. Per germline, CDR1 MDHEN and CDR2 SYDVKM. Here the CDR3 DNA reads TGTGCCAGCAGGTTCCTCATTGGGGGTGAAGCTTTCTTT. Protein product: CASRFLIGGEAFF.

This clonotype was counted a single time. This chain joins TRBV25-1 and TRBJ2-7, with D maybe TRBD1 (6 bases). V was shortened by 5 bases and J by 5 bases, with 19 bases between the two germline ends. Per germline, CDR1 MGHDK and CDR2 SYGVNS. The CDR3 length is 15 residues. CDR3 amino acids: CASSFDRPFQDEQYF. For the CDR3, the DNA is TGTGCCAGCAGTTTCGACAGGCCGTTCCAGGACGAGCAGTACTTC.

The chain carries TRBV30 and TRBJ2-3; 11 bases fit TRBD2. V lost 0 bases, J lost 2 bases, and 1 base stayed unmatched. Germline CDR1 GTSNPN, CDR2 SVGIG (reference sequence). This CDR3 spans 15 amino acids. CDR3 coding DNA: TGTGCCTGGAGTGTTAGCGGGAGGGCCACAGATACGCAGTATTTT. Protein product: CAWSVSGRATDTQYF.

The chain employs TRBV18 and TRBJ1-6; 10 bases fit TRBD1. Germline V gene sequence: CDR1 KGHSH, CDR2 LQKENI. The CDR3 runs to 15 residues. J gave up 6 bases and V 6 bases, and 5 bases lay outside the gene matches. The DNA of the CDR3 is TGTGCCAGCTCCCGGGGACAGGGGTCTAATTCACCCCTCCACTTT. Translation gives CASSRGQGSNSPLHF.

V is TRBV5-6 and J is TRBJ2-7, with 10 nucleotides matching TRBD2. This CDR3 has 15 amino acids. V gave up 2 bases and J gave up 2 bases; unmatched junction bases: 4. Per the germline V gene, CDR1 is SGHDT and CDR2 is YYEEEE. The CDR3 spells CASSLELAGPYEQYF. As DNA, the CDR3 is TGTGCCAGCAGCTTAGAACTAGCGGGACCCTACGAGCAGTACTTC.

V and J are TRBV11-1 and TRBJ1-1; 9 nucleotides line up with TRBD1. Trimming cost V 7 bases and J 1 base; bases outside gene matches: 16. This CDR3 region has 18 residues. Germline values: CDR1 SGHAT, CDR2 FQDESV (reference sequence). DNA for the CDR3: TGTGCCAGCATCAAAACCCGCGGGACAGGGTTGGCGAACACTGAAGCTTTCTTT. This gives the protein CASIKTRGTGLANTEAFF.

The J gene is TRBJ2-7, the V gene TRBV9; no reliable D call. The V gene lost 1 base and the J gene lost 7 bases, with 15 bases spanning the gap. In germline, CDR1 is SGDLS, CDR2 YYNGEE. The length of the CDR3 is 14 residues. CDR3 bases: TGTGCCAGCAGCGTAAGCAGCGAACCTATAGAGCAGTACTTC. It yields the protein CASSVSSEPIEQYF.

CDR3 in amino acids: CASSFDPAGGFYEQYF. CDR3 sequence (DNA): TGTGCCAGCAGCTTTGATCCGGCGGGAGGTTTCTACGAGCAGTACTTC. The rearrangement joins TRBV5-6 to TRBJ2-7; 8 nucleotides match TRBD2. The CDR3 extends over 16 amino acids. Germline V gene data show CDR1 as SGHDT and CDR2 as YYEEEE. J lost 3 bases, V lost 2 bases, and 10 bases had no gene match.

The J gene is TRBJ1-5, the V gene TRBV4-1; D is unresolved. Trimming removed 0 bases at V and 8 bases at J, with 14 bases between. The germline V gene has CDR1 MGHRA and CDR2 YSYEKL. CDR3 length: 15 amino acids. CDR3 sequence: CASSQDRTPREPQHF. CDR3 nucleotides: TGCGCCAGCAGCCAAGACCGGACGCCTAGGGAGCCCCAGCATTTT.

Here the CDR3 reads CASSKMTDYQETQYF. For the CDR3, the DNA is TGTGCCAGCAGTAAAATGACAGACTACCAAGAGACCCAGTACTTC. This chain uses TRBV27 with TRBJ2-5; D might be TRBD1 (5 bases). CDR1 and CDR2 from the germline V gene are MNHEY and SMNVEV (reference sequence). This CDR3 has 15 amino acids. The V end was cut by 5 bases, the J end by 0 bases, with 13 bases between.

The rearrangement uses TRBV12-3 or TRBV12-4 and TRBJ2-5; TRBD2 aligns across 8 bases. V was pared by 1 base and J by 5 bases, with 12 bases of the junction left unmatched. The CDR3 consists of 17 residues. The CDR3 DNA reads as TGTGCCAGCAGTTTAGGGGACTTTAGCGGGGATCTGGAGACCCAGTACTTC. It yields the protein CASSLGDFSGDLETQYF.

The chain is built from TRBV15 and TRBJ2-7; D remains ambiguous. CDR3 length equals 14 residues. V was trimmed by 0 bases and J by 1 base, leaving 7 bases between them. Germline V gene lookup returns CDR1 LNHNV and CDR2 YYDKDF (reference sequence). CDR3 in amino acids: CATSREASSYEQYF. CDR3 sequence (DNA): TGTGCCACCAGCAGAGAAGCCAGTTCCTACGAGCAGTACTTC.

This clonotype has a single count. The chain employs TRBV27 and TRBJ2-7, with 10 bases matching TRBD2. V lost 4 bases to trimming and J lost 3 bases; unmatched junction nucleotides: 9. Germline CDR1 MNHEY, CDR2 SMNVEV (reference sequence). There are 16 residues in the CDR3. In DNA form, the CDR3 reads TGTGCCAGCAGTTCTCAGCGGGAGGGCCTTTTCTACGAGCAGTACTTC. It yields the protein CASSSQREGLFYEQYF.

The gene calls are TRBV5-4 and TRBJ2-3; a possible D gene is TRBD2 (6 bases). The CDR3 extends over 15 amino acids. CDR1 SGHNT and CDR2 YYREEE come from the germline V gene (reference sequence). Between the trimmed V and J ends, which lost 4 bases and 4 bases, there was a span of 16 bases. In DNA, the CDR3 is TGTGCCAGCAGCCAGGTGGAGGGGCGGGCAGATACGCAGTATTTT. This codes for CASSQVEGRADTQYF.

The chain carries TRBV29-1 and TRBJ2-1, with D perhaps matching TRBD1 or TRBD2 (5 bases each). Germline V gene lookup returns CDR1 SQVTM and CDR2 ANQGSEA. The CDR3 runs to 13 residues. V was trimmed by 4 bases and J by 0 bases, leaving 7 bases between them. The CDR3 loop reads CSVAGSSYNEQFF. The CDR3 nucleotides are TGCAGCGTTGCAGGGAGCTCCTACAATGAGCAGTTCTTC.

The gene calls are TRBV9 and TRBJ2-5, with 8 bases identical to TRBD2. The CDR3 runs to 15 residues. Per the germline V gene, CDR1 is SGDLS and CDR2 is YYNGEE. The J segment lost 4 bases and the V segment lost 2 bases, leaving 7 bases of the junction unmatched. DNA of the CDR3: TGTGCCAGCAGCGTTTCGGGAGGGCCGTTAGAGACCCAGTACTTC. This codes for CASSVSGGPLETQYF.

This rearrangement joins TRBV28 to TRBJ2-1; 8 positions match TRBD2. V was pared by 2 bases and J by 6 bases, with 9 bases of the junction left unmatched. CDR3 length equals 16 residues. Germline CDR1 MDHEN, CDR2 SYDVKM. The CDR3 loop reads CASSLGQRETANEQFF. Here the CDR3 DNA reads TGTGCCAGCAGTTTAGGTCAGCGGGAGACGGCCAATGAGCAGTTCTTC. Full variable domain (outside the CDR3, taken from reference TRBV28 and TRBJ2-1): DVKVTQSSRYLVKRTGEKVFLECVQDMDHENMFWYRQDPGLGLRLIYFSYDVKMKEKGDIPEGYSVSREKKERFSLILESASTNQTSMYLCASSLGQRETANEQFFGPGTRLTVL.

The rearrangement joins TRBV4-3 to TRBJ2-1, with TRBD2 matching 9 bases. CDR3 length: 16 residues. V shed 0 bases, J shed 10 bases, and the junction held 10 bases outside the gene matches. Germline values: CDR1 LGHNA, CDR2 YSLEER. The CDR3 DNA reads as TGCGCCAGCAGCCAAGACCCTAGCGGGGCAATGGGGGAGCAGTTCTTC. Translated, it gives CASSQDPSGAMGEQFF.

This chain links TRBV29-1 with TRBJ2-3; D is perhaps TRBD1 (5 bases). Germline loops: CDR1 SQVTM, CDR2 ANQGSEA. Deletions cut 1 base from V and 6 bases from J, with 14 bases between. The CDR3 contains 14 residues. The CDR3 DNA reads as TGCAGCGTTGAAGTTCAGTTCTCAGGGGATACGCAGTATTTT. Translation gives CSVEVQFSGDTQYF.